This T cell receptor beta chain was recorded in a study of T cell responses to AZD1222 COVID-19 vaccine. About the study: Pooling was applied to second doses at about 4 or about 12 weeks. Overall study findings and caveats: Recipients of two AZD1222 doses showed rising Spike-specific TCR breadth and depth. In all cases, repertoires were sampled only after the peak T cell response.

Produced via immunoSEQ multiplex PCR; TCRdb's table is partial and in-frame only. The repertoire has about 140,000 clones, 80% to 95% of them found once; the top ten carry around 2.8%. As regards this clone: Its antigen is not identified.

The germline V gene has CDR1 KGHSH and CDR2 LQKENI. This CDR3 has 13 residues. V lost 5 bases and J 3 bases, leaving 11 bases between the germline ends. The receptor comes from an adult in good health. The chain links TRBV18 to TRBJ2-7; a possible D gene is TRBD1 (6 bases). Sequencing was performed on peripheral blood, taken on day 0 of AZD1222 vaccination. The CDR3 protein is CASSWGRGYEQYF. CDR3 in DNA: TGTGCCAGCTCATGGGGGCGCGGCTACGAGCAGTACTTC.